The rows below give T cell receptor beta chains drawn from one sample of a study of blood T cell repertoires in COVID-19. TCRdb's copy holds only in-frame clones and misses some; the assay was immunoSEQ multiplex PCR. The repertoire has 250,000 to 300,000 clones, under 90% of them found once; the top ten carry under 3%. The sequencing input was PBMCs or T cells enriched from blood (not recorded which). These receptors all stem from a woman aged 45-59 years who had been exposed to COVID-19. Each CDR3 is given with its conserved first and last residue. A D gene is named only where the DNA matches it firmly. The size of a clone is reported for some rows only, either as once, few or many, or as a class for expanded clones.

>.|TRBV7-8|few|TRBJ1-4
TGTGCCAGCAGCTTATCCCCGGACAGCAGGGAAAAACTGTTTTTT
CASSLSPDSREKLFF
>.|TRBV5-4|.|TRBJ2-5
TGTGCCAGCAGCTTAAGAGTTGGGGGCCGCGAGACCCAGTACTTC
CASSLRVGGRETQYF
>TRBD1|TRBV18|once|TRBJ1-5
TGTGCCAGCTCACCACGTTATACAGGGGACGATCAGCCCCAGCATTTT
CASSPRYTGDDQPQHF
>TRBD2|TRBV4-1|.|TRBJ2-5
TGCGCCAGCAGCCAAGATACTAGCGGTGAGACCCAGTACTTC
CASSQDTSGETQYF
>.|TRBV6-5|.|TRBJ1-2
TGTGCCAGCAGTTACTCGGCGCAGGCTAACTATGGCTACACCTTC
CASSYSAQANYGYTF
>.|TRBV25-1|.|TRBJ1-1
TGTGCCAGCAGTAGGATTGAAACAGCTGAAGCTTTCTTT
CASSRIETAEAFF
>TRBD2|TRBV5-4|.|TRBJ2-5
TGTGCCAGCAGCCCCGCGACTAGCGGGGGGAAAGAGACCCAGTACTTC
CASSPATSGGKETQYF
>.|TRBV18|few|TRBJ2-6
TGTGCCAGCTCAACGGACAGAGTCATCAATGGGGCCAACGTCCTGACTTTC
CASSTDRVINGANVLTF
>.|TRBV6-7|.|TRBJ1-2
TGTGCCAGCAGTAGGATCAGGGCTGGCTACACCTTC
CASSRIRAGYTF
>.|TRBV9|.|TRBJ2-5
TGTGCCAGCAGCGCCTCATCGGTGGGAGGGACCCAGTACTTC
CASSASSVGGTQYF
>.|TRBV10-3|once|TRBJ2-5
TGTGCCATCAGTGGGGGAGACAGGACACAAGAGACCCAGTACTTC
CAISGGDRTQETQYF
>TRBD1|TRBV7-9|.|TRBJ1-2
TGTGCCAGCAGCTCAACACAGGGGGCCGATGGCTACACCTTC
CASSSTQGADGYTF
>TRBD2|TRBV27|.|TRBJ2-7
TGTGCCAGCAGTTTTAGCGGGGGGGCGAGAGAGCAGTACTTC
CASSFSGGAREQYF
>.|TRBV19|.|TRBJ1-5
TGTGCCAGTAGTCTAACAGGGTTGGGCAATCAGCCCCAGCATTTT
CASSLTGLGNQPQHF
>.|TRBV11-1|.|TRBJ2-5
TGTGCCAGCAGCTTTACGGCAGGGTTTGGCCGAGAGACCCAGTACTTC
CASSFTAGFGRETQYF
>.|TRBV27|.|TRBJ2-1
TGTGCCAGCAGTTCAGCCCCGGGACTTGGGCAGTTCTTC
CASSSAPGLGQFF
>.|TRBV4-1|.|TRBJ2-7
TGCGCCAGCAGACACGCGGAGGGGGCTCCCCCTACCTACGAGCAGTACTTC
CASRHAEGAPPTYEQYF
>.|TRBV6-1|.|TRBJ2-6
TGTGCCAGCAGTGATGACAGTCCCCCCAGCTCTGGGGCCAACGTCCTGACTTTC
CASSDDSPPSSGANVLTF
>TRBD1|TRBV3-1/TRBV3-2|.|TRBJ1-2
TGTGCCAGCAGCCGGACAGGGGCTGGCTACACCTTC
CASSRTGAGYTF
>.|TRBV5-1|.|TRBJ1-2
TGCGCCAGCAGCTCTGGGGAAACAGGGATACCCTATGGCTACACCTTC
CASSSGETGIPYGYTF
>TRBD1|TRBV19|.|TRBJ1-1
TGTGCCAGTAGTCCGGGACAGGGAGTGAGTGCTTTCTTT
CASSPGQGVSAFF
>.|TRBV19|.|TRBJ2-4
TGTGCCAGTAGTATAGACAGAACAATAGCCAAAAACATTCAGTACTTC
CASSIDRTIAKNIQYF
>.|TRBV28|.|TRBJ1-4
TGTGCCAGCAGCAACAGCGAAAAACTGTTTTTT
CASSNSEKLFF
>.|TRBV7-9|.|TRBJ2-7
TGTGCCAGCAGCTTAGGCCCGCACAGCTCCTACGAGCAGTACTTC
CASSLGPHSSYEQYF
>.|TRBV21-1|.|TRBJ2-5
TGTGCCAGCAGCAAAGCAGATCCGGGACAACAAGAGACCCAGTACTTC
CASSKADPGQQETQYF
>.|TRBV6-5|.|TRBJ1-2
TGTGCCAGCAGCCGAGGACAGAACTATGGCTACACCTTC
CASSRGQNYGYTF
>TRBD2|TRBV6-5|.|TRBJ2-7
TGTGCCAGCAGTTACATGGCGGGGGGGACCTACGAGCAGTACTTC
CASSYMAGGTYEQYF
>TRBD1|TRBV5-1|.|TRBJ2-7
TGCGCCAGCAGCTCGACGGGACAGGGGGTAAACGAGCAGTACTTC
CASSSTGQGVNEQYF
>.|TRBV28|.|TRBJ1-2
TGTGCCAGCAGTCGACGGGAACTTTATGGCTACACCTTC
CASSRRELYGYTF
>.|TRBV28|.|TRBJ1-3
TGTGCCAGCAGTCCACCCCCAGGGATAGGAGGAAACACCATATATTTT
CASSPPPGIGGNTIYF
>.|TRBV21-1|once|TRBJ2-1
TGTGCCAGCAGCAAAGCAGGACCAGGAGGGTCTAACTACAATGAGCAGTTCTTC
CASSKAGPGGSNYNEQFF
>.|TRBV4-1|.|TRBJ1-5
TGCGCCAGCAGCCAAGCGCCGGCAGAGGGTCAGCCCCAGCATTTT
CASSQAPAEGQPQHF
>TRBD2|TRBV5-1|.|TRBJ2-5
TGCGCCAGCAGCTTGTACGGGGGGGCCTTTGAGACCCAGTACTTC
CASSLYGGAFETQYF
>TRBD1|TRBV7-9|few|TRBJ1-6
TGTGCCAGCAGCTTCTCGACAGGGAAGGATTCACCCCTCCACTTT
CASSFSTGKDSPLHF
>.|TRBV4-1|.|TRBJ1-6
TGCGCCAGCAGCCAAGGAGGCTCCTATAATTCACCCCTCCACTTT
CASSQGGSYNSPLHF
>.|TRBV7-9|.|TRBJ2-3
TGTGCCAGCAGCTTGGAACTACTTAGCACAGATACGCAGTATTTT
CASSLELLSTDTQYF
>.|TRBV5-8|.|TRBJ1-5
TGTGCCAGCAACCCCCGTAGCAACAGGCGTCAGCCCCAGCATTTT
CASNPRSNRRQPQHF
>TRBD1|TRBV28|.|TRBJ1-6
TGTGCCAGCAAGGGGACAGGGACCTACAATTCACCCCTCCACTTT
CASKGTGTYNSPLHF
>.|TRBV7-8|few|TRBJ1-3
TGTGCCAGCAGCCTCCTCTGGGGAGTTGGAAACACCATATATTTT
CASSLLWGVGNTIYF